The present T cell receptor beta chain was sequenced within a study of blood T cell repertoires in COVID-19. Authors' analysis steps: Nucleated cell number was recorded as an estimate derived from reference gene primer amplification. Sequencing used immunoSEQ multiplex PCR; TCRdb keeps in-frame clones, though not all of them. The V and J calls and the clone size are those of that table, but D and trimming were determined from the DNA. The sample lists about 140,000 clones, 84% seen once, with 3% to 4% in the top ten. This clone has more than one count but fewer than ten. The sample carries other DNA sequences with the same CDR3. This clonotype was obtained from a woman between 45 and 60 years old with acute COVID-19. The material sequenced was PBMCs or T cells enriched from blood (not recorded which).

CDR3 sequence: CASSLTRNTGELFF. The DNA of the CDR3 is TGTGCCAGCAGCCTGACTCGGAACACCGGGGAGCTGTTTTTT. The V and J genes are TRBV5-6 and TRBJ2-2; D gene uncertain. The CDR3 loop spans 14 amino acids. Germline V CDR1 and CDR2: SGHDT, YYEEEE. Trimming cost V 4 bases and J 1 base, with 8 bases left between them.